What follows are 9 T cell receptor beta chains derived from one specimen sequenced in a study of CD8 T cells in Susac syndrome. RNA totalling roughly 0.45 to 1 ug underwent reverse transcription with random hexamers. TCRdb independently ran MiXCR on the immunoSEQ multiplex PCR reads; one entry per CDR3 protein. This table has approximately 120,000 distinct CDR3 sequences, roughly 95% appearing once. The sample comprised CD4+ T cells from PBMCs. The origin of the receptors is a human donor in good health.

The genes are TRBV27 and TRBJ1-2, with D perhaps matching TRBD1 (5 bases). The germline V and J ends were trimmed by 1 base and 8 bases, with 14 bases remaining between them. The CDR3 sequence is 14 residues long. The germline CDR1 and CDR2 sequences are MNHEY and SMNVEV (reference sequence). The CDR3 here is CASSLFQGGGGYTF. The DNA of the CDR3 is TGTGCCAGCAGTTTATTTCAGGGAGGTGGCGGCTACACCTTC.

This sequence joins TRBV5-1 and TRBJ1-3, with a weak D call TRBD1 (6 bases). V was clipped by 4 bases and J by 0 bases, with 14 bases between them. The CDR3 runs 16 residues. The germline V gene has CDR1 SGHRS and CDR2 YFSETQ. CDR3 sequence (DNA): TGCGCCAGCAGCATGGCAGGGGCCTCCTCTGGAAACACCATATATTTT. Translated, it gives CASSMAGASSGNTIYF.

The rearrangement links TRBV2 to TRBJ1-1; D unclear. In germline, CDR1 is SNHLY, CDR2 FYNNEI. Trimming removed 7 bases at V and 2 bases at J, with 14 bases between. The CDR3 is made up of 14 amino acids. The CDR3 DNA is TGTGCCAGCATCAAATTCCTACTTAACACTGAAGCTTTCTTT. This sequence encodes CASIKFLLNTEAFF.

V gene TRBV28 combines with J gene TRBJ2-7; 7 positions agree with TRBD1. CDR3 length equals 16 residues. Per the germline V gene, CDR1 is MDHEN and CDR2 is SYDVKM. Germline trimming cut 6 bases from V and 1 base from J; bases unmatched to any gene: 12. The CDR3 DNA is TGTGCCAGCAGCCCCCCAGGGGGACGCGTTTCCTACGAGCAGTACTTC. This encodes CASSPPGGRVSYEQYF.

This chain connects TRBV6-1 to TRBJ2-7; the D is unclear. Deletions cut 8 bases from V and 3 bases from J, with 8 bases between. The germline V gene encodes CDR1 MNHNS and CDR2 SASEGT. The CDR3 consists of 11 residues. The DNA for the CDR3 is TGTGCCAGCGAAGGGCTCTACGAGCAGTACTTC. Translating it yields CASEGLYEQYF.

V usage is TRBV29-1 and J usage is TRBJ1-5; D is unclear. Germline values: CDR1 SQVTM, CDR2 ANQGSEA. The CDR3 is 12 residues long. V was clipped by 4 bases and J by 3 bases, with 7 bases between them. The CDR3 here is CSVGYLNQPQHF. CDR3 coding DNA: TGCAGCGTTGGTTACCTCAATCAGCCCCAGCATTTT. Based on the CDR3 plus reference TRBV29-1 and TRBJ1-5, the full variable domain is SAVISQKPSRDICQRGTSLTIQCQVDSQVTMMFWYRQQPGQSLTLIATANQGSEATYESGFVIDKFPISRPNLTFSTLTVSNMSPEDSSIYLCSVGYLNQPQHFGDGTRLSIL.

CDR3: CASSKGQGSRAQFF. CDR3 nucleotides: TGTGCCAGCAGCAAGGGGCAGGGTAGTCGGGCGCAGTTCTTC. V usage is TRBV7-2 and J usage is TRBJ2-1; D possibly corresponds to TRBD1 (5 bases). The V gene's germline CDR1 is SGHTA and CDR2 FQGNSA. The CDR3 spans 14 residues. Trimming pared 5 bases from V and 12 bases from J, leaving 20 bases between.

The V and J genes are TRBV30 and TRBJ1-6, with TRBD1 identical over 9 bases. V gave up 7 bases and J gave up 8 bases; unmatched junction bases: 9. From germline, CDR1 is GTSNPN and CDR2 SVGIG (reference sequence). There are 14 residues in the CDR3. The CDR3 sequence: CASLLRDRDSPLHF. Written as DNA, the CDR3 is TGTGCCTCACTTCTCCGGGACAGGGATTCACCCCTCCACTTT.

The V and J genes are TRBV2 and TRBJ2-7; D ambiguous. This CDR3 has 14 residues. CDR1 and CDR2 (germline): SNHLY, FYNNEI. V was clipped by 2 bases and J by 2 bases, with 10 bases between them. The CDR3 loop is CASSETTNTYEQYF. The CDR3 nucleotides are TGTGCCAGCAGTGAAACCACAAACACCTACGAGCAGTACTTC.